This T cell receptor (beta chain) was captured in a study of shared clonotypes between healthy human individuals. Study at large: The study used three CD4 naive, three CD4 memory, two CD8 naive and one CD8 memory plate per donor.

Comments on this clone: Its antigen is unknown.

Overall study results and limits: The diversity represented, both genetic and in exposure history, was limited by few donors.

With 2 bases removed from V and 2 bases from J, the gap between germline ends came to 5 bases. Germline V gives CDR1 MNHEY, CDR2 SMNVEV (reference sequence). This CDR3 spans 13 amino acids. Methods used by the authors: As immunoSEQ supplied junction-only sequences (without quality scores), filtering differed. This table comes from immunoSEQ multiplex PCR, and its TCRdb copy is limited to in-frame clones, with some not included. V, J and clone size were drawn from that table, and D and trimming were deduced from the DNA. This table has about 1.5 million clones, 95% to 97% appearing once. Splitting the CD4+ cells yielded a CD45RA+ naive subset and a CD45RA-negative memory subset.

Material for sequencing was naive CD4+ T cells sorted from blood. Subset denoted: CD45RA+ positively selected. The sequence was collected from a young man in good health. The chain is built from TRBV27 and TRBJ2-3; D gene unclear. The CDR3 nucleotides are TGTGCCAGCAGTTTACCGAACACAGATACGCAGTATTTT. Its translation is CASSLPNTDTQYF.